This TCR beta chain was profiled in a study of Graves' ophthalmopathy and Graves' hyperthyroidism. The CDR3 has 14 amino acids. Trimming left V 8 bases short and J 2 bases short, with 13 bases between. Amplification from RNA transcripts yielded the TCR beta CDR3 regions. RT-PCR with HTBI primers came first, then second-round multiplex PCR. MiXCR, run by TCRdb on the multiplex PCR reads, gives a single entry per CDR3 protein. Seen here are approximately 460,000 distinct CDR3 sequences, 14% observed once, and the top ten hold about 9.4%. The sequenced sample consisted of blood. The clonotype originates from a woman aged 30 to 39 with Graves' ophthalmopathy. This rearrangement joins TRBV12-3 or TRBV12-4 to TRBJ2-4, with TRBD2 as a possible D gene (5 bases). Here the CDR3 reads CASRLGGSKNIQYF. The CDR3 DNA reads as TGTGCCAGCCGCCTAGGAGGCTCCAAAAACATTCAGTACTTC.